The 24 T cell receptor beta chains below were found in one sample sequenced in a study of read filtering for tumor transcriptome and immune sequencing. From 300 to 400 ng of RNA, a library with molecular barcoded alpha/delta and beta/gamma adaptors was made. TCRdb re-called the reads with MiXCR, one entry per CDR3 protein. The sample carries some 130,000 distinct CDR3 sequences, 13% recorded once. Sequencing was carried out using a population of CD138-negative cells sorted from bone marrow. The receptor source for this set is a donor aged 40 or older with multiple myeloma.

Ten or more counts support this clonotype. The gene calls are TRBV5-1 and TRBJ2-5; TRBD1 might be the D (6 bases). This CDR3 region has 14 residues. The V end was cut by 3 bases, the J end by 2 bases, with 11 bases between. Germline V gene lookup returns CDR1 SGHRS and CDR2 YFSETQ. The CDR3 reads CASSSGTNQETQYF. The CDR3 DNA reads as TGCGCCAGCAGCTCCGGGACAAATCAAGAGACCCAGTACTTC. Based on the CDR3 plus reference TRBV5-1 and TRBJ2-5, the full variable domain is KAGVTQTPRYLIKTRGQQVTLSCSPISGHRSVSWYQQTPGQGLQFLFEYFSETQRNKGNFPGRFSGRQFSNSRSEMNVSTLELGDSALYLCASSSGTNQETQYFGPGTRLLVL.

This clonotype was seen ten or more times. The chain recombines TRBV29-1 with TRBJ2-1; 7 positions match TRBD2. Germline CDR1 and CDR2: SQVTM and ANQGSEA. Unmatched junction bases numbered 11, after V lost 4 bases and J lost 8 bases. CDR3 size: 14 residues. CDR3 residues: CSVVLAGEGDEQFF. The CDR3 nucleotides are TGCAGCGTTGTTTTGGCGGGAGAAGGGGATGAGCAGTTCTTC.

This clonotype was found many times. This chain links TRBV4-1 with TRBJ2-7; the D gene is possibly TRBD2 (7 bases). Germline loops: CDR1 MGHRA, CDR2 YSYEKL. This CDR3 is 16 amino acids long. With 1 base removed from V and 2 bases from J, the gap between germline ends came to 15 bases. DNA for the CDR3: TGCGCCAGCAGCCAAGGTATGGCGGGGGACACCTACGAGCAGTACTTC. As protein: CASSQGMAGDTYEQYF.

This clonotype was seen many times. CDR3 nucleotide sequence: TGCAGTGCTAGAACCCAGGGGGTAACCTACAATGAGCAGTTCTTC. Translated, it gives CSARTQGVTYNEQFF. The chain uses TRBV20-1 and TRBJ2-1; TRBD1 agrees at 7 bases. Germline V lookup: CDR1 DFQATT, CDR2 SNEGSKA (reference sequence). The ends lost 2 bases at V and 2 bases at J; junction bases unmatched: 6. This CDR3 spans 15 amino acids.

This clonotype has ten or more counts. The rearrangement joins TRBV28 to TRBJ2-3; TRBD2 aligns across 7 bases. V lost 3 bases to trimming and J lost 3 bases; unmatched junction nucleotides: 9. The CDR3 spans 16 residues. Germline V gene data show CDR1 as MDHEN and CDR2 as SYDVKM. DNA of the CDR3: TGTGCCAGCAGTTTCGGGAGGCCAGGGCGGACAGATACGCAGTATTTT. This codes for CASSFGRPGRTDTQYF. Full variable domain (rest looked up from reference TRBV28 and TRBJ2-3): DVKVTQSSRYLVKRTGEKVFLECVQDMDHENMFWYRQDPGLGLRLIYFSYDVKMKEKGDIPEGYSVSREKKERFSLILESASTNQTSMYLCASSFGRPGRTDTQYFGPGTRLTVL.

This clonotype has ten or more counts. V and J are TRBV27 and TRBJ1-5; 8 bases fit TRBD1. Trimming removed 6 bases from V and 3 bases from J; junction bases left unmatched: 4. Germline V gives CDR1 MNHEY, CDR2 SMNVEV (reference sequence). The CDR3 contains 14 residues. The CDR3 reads CASSPTGANQPQHF. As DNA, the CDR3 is TGTGCCAGCAGCCCGACAGGGGCCAATCAGCCCCAGCATTTT.

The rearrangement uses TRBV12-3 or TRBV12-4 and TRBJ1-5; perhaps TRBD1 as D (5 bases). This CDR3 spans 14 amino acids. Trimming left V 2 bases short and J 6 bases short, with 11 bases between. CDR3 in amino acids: CASSLKGASQPQHF. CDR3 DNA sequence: TGTGCCAGCAGTTTAAAAGGGGCGAGTCAGCCCCAGCATTTT.

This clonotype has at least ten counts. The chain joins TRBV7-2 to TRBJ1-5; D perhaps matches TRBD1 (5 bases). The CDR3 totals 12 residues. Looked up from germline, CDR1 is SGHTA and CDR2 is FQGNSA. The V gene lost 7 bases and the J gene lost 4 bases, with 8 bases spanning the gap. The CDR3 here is CASTRENQPQHF. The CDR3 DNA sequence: TGTGCCAGCACCAGGGAGAATCAGCCCCAGCATTTT.

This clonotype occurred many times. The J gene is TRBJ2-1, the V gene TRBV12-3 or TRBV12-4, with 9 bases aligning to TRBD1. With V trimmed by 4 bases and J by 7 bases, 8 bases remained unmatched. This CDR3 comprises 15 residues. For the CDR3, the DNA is TGTGCCAGCAGTTCCCGGGACAGGGTTCAGAATGAGCAGTTCTTC. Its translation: CASSSRDRVQNEQFF.

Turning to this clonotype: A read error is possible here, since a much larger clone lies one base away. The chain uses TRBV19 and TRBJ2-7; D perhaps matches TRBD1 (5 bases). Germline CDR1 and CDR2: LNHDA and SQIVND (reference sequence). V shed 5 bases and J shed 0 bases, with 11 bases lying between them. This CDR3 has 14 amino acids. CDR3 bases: TGTGCCAGTAGTTTGGGCAGGGCCTCCTACGAGCAGTACTTC. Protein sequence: CASSLGRASYEQYF.

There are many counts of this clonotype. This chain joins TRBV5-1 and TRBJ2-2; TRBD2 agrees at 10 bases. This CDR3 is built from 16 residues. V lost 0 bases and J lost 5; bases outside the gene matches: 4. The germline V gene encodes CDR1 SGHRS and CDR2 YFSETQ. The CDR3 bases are TGCGCCAGCAGCTTGGTTCTAGCGGGAGATACCGGGGAGCTGTTTTTT. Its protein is CASSLVLAGDTGELFF.

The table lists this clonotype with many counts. The CDR3 DNA is TGCAGCGTTGAGGAGGGGTTCGGAGATACGCAGTATTTT. It yields the protein CSVEEGFGDTQYF. The chain carries TRBV29-1 and TRBJ2-3; the D gene is possibly TRBD2 (6 bases). V lost 3 bases and J 5 bases, leaving 12 bases between the germline ends. The CDR3 is 13 residues long. From germline, CDR1 is SQVTM and CDR2 ANQGSEA.

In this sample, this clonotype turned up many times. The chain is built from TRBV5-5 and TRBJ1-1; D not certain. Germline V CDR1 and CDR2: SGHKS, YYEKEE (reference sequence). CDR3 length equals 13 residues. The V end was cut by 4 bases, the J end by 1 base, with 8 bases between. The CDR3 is CASSPQTNTEAFF. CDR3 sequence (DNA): TGTGCCAGCAGCCCCCAAACGAACACTGAAGCTTTCTTT.

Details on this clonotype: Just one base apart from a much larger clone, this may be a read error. CDR3 sequence (DNA): TGCGCCAGCAGCCAAGATGGTTCAGTACGGCAGCCCCAGCATTTT. This translates into CASSQDGSVRQPQHF. The genes are TRBV4-1 and TRBJ1-5; D gene ambiguous. Germline V gene lookup returns CDR1 MGHRA and CDR2 YSYEKL. Trimming stripped 0 bases from V and 7 bases from J, with 13 bases between. The CDR3 runs 15 residues.

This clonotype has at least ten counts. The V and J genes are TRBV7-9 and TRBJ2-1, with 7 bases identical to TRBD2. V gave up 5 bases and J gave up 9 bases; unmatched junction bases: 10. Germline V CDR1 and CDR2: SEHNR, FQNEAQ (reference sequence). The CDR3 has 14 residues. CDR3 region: CASSIPGGYGEQFF. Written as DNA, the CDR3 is TGTGCCAGCAGCATCCCGGGGGGTTACGGTGAGCAGTTCTTC.

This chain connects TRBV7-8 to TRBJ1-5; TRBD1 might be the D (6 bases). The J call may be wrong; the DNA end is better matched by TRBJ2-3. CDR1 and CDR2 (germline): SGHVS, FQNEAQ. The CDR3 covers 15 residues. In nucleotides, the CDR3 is TGTGCCAGCAGCTTAGTTCCCAGGGCAGGACAGCCCCAGTATTTT. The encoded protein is CASSLVPRAGQPQYF.

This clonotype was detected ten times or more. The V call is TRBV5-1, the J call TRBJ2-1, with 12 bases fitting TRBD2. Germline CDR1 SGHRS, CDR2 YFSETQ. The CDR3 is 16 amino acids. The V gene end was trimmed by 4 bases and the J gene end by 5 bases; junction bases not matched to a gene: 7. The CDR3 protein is CASSIPTSGGNNEQFF. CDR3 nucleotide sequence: TGCGCCAGCAGCATCCCAACTAGCGGGGGGAACAATGAGCAGTTCTTC.

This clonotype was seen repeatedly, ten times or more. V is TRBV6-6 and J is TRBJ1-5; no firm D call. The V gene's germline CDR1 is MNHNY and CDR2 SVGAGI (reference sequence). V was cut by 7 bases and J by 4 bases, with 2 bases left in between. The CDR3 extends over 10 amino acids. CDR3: CASNNQPQHF. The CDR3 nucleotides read TGTGCCAGCAATAATCAGCCCCAGCATTTT.

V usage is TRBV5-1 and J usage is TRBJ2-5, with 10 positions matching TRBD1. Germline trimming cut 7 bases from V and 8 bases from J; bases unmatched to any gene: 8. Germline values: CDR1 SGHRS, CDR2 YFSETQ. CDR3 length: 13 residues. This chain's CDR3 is CASSPGTGDTQYF. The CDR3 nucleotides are TGCGCCAGCTCCCCAGGGACAGGGGACACCCAGTACTTC.

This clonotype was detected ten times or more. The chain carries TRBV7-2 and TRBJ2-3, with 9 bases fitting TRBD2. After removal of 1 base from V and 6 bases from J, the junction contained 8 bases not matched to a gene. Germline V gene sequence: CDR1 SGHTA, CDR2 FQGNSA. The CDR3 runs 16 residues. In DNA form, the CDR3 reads TGTGCCAGCAGCTTAGAAGCTAGCGGGAATGGGGATACGCAGTATTTT. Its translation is CASSLEASGNGDTQYF.

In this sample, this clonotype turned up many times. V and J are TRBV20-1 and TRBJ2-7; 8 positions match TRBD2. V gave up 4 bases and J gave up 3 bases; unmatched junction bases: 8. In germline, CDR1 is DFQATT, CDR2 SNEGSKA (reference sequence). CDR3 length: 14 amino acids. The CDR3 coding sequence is TGCAGTGCTACGGAGCGGGGGAAGATCTACGAGCAGTACTTC. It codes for CSATERGKIYEQYF.

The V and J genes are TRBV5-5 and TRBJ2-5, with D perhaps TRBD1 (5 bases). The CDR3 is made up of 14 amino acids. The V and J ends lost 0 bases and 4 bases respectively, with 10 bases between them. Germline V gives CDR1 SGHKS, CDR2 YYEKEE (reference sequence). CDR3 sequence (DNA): TGTGCCAGCAGCTTGGGGCAGGGTATAGAGACCCAGTACTTC. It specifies CASSLGQGIETQYF.

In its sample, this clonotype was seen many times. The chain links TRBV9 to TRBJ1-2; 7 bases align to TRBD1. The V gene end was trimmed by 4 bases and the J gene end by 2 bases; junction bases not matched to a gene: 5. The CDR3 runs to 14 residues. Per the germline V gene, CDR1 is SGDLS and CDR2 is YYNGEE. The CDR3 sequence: CASSPARGNYGYTF. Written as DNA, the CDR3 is TGTGCCAGCAGCCCAGCCAGGGGGAACTATGGCTACACCTTC.

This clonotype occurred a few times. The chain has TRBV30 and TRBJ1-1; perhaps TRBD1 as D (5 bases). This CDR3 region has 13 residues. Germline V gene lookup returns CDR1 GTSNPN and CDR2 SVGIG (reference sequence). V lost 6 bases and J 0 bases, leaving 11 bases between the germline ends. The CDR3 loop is CACYRDLNTEAFF. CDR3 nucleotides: TGTGCCTGCTACCGGGACCTGAACACTGAAGCTTTCTTT. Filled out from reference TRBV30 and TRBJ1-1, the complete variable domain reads SQTIHQWPATLVQPVGSPLSLECTVEGTSNPNLYWYRQAAGRGLQLLFYSVGIGQISSEVPQNLSASRPQDRQFILSSKKLLLSDSGFYLCACYRDLNTEAFFGQGTRLTVV.